This TCR beta chain was identified during a study of shared clonotypes between healthy human individuals. Study at large: The cohort had two women and a few men, ages 18 to 49. Study results and limitations: Memory subsets had estimated richness that was generally smaller than that of naive subsets.

CDR1 SEHNR and CDR2 FQNEAQ come from the germline V gene (reference sequence). V lost 3 bases and J lost 2, with 14 bases in between. The CDR3 runs 16 residues. Naive CD8 cells were CD45RO-negative, positively selected for CCR7, excluding terminally differentiated effector memory CD45RA+ cells. With respect to this clone: The antigen is undetermined.

Sequencing used immunoSEQ multiplex PCR; TCRdb keeps in-frame clones, though not all of them. The table records about 2.1 million clones, around 93% of them present only once. V is TRBV7-9 and J is TRBJ1-3; maybe TRBD1 (5 bases). Sequenced input: naive CD8+ T cells from PBMCs. This receptor was identified in a man younger than 30 in good health. Some clones in this sample may be carry-over from other donors' samples. CDR3 protein: CASSFIDRTAGNTIYF. CDR3 sequence (DNA): TGTGCCAGCAGCTTCATTGACAGAACGGCTGGAAACACCATATATTTT.